This TCR beta chain is drawn from a study of blood T cells in healthy people across ages. CDR1 MDHEN and CDR2 SYDVKM come from the germline V gene. Trimming shortened V by 6 bases and J by 8 bases, and 14 bases separated the two germline ends. The CDR3 consists of 13 residues. Then a second PCR, running about 6 to 11 cycles, was carried out with a sample-barcoded 5' primer and a J-beta primer mix. TCRdb fed the 5' RACE reads into MiXCR, producing one record per CDR3 protein. The sample includes about 1.8 million distinct CDR3 sequences, roughly 49% of them seen just once. This receptor was taken from a woman aged 40 to 50 in good health. The sequenced sample consisted of blood. The rearrangement links TRBV28 to TRBJ2-1; D gene ambiguous. CDR3 in amino acids: CASRIINLDEQFF. The CDR3 DNA is TGTGCCAGCAGGATAATTAACCTCGATGAGCAGTTCTTC.